This TCR beta chain was observed in a study of CD8 T cells in Susac syndrome (dated by TCRdb to about 2019). Turning to the overall study: Of the Susac syndrome patients who were sequenced, more than five had clinically active disease and about 8 were in clinical remission. The study compared CD8+ T cell repertoire clonality among over ten healthy donors, approximately 14 Susac syndrome patients and around 16 multiple sclerosis patients. At the time of blood withdrawal, Susac syndrome patients were either therapy-naive, taking corticosteroids (with some also receiving IVIg), or on IVIg alone. Whether CD8+ T cell activation and differentiation in Susac syndrome was antigen driven was tested using repertoire sequencing. Broad study findings and their caveats: Sixteen and five Susac-specific public clones were found in the total CD8+ and CD8+ TEMRA repertoires, respectively. The number of individuals in the TCR sequencing and HLA analysis was acknowledged as relatively small. Clonal expansion was observed in Susac syndrome CD8+ repertoires, with the highest expansion in CD8+ TEMRA cells and greater expansion in clinically active than in remitting patients.

Trimming costs V 3 bases and J 2 bases, and their ends lie 12 bases apart. CDR1 and CDR2, per the germline V gene (reference sequence), are SEHNR and FQNEAQ. The CDR3 measures 15 amino acids from cysteine to phenylalanine. Solely the CDR3 DNA is kept, with 45 bases framed from the first base. Notes on this clonotype: Its specific antigen is unknown. No per-base quality is available; no much larger clone lies one base away.

RNA was extracted with the RNeasy kit and about 0.45 to 1 ug was reverse transcribed using random hexamers. The immunoSEQ multiplex PCR assay, which covers 54 Vbeta and 13 Jbeta segments, was used to amplify TCR beta CDR3 regions. PCR amplification bias was corrected using a synthetic template baseline for primer optimization and computational correction. Per the source publication's procedure: Only productive sequences were kept, with reads annotated to V, D and J genes according to IMGT and analyzed in immunoSEQ Analyzer. Clonality was calculated as one minus the Shannon entropy normalized by log2 of the number of productive unique sequences. For each patient and control, public and private clones were evaluated among the 100 most prevalent clones. Clones were defined as Susac-specific when absent from the healthy and MS cohorts, from about 970 published viral clones and from other ImmuneACCESS disease sequences. The raw public reads went through TCRdb reprocessing: fastp at Q25, MiXCR clone calling, in-frame beta chains kept. A single entry per CDR3 protein holds the most common genes and DNA from its merged rows. What appears here as the V and J calls and clone size reflects TCRdb's work, not the paper's. The sample data list around 150,000 distinct CDR3 sequences, and over 90% of these were observed just once. Together, the top ten hold around 0.2% of the sample.

High-throughput TCR beta sequencing profiled peripheral blood CD8+ and CD4+ T cells from healthy donors, Susac syndrome patients and multiple sclerosis patients. Susac syndrome patients met recently defined diagnostic criteria for definite or probable disease. Bulk CD8+ and CD4+ T cells were purified magnetically by negative isolation, whereas CD8+ TEMRA cells were enriched by FACS. Blood was drawn into EDTA tubes, processed within 24 hours, and PBMCs were isolated by density gradient centrifugation. PBMCs intended for TCR sequencing were cryopreserved in liquid nitrogen and were subsequently thawed in a 37 degrees C water bath. Purity of sorted or isolated CD4+, CD8+ and CD8+ TEMRA cells was at least 90%.

The sequencing input was CD8+ T cells from PBMCs. This chain joins TRBV7-9 to TRBJ2-3; TRBD1 is possibly the D segment (5 matching bases). The sequence came from a human donor with Susac syndrome. At the DNA level, the sequence is TGTGCCAGCAGCTTCTCCCAGGGTTCCACAGATACGCAGTATTTT. Its translation is CASSFSQGSTDTQYF.